These 28 T cell receptor beta chains came from one sample sequenced in a study of memory CD4+ T cells and cytomegalovirus serostatus. Single viable CD3+CD4+CD8-CD45RO+ cells were sorted as the memory CD4+ T cells. Clones were sequenced by immunoSEQ multiplex PCR, and TCRdb holds only the in-frame ones, with some missing. The data show about 57,000 clones, less than 85% seen once. Sequenced sample: memory CD4+ T cells from blood. These receptors originate from an adult in good health and CMV-seronegative.

This clone was counted a few times. The chain has TRBV4-1 and TRBJ2-3, with 9 bases identical to TRBD1. Germline CDR1 is MGHRA and CDR2 is YSYEKL. V was pared by 5 bases and J by 3 bases, with 12 bases of the junction left unmatched. The CDR3 contains 17 residues. CDR3 sequence (DNA): TGCGCCAGCAGCAACGACCAAGGACAGGGGAGAACAGATACGCAGTATTTT. Translating it yields CASSNDQGQGRTDTQYF.

The chain is built from TRBV19 and TRBJ1-2; 7 nucleotides match TRBD1. Germline CDR1 reads LNHDA; CDR2 reads SQIVND (reference sequence). This CDR3 contains 15 residues. Losses at the gene ends were 5 bases for V and 5 bases for J; bases not matched to a gene: 11. The CDR3 protein is CASSLQGQSGYGYTF. In DNA, the CDR3 is TGTGCCAGTAGTCTCCAGGGACAGTCAGGGTATGGCTACACCTTC.

This clone was detected only a few times. V is TRBV20-1 and J is TRBJ2-5; D remains unclear. V dropped 2 bases and J dropped 5 bases, with 6 bases sitting between them. In germline, CDR1 is DFQATT, CDR2 SNEGSKA (reference sequence). The CDR3 is made up of 11 amino acids. CDR3 in DNA: TGCAGTGCTAGACTTGGGGAGACCCAGTACTTC. Translation gives CSARLGETQYF.

This clone came up a few times. The chain uses TRBV25-1 and TRBJ1-5; TRBD1 matches 7 bases. The CDR3 covers 16 residues. Germline V gives CDR1 MGHDK, CDR2 SYGVNS. J lost 3 bases, V lost 1 base, and 6 bases had no gene match. The CDR3 is CASSESRTGHNQPQHF. CDR3 nucleotide sequence: TGTGCCAGCAGTGAATCCCGGACAGGTCACAATCAGCCCCAGCATTTT.

This chain joins TRBV29-1 and TRBJ1-1, with D possibly being TRBD1 (5 bases). The CDR3 spans 13 residues. V was cut by 8 bases and J by 4 bases, with 17 bases left in between. From germline, CDR1 is SQVTM and CDR2 ANQGSEA. The CDR3 reads CSSQGAGGTEAFF. CDR3 coding DNA: TGCAGCTCCCAAGGGGCAGGAGGCACTGAAGCTTTCTTT.

This clone was counted a single time. The chain has TRBV7-9 and TRBJ2-7, with D perhaps TRBD1 (5 bases). This CDR3 comprises 14 residues. The V and J ends lost 1 base and 2 bases respectively, with 9 bases between them. Per the germline V gene, CDR1 is SEHNR and CDR2 is FQNEAQ (reference sequence). CDR3 amino acids: CASSLGQGTYEQYF. In DNA, the CDR3 is TGTGCCAGCAGCTTAGGGCAGGGTACCTACGAGCAGTACTTC.

A remark on this clone: A much larger clone is a single base away; this may be a read error. The chain combines TRBV5-1 with TRBJ1-4; D unresolved. This CDR3 contains 13 residues. The germline V and J ends were trimmed by 1 base and 8 bases, with 9 bases remaining between them. CDR1 is SGHRS, CDR2 YFSETQ, per germline. This CDR3 reads CASSLLGGEKLFF. In nucleotides, the CDR3 is TGCGCCAGCAGCTTGCTGGGTGGGGAAAAACTGTTTTTT. Together with reference TRBV5-1 and TRBJ1-4, the CDR3 gives the full variable domain: KAGVTQTPRYLIKTRGQQVTLSCSPISGHRSVSWYQQTPGQGLQFLFEYFSETQRNKGNFPGRFSGRQFSNSRSEMNVSTLELGDSALYLCASSLLGGEKLFFGSGTQLSVL.

This clone was observed once. The rearrangement links TRBV21-1 to TRBJ2-3; the table's D gene call, TRBD2, was not cross checked with the DNA. TRBV21-1 is classified as a pseudogene. This CDR3 region has 15 residues. CDR3 DNA sequence: TGTGCCAGCAGCAAAGCCCCTAAAAGCCCCGATACGCAGTATTTT. This translates into CASSKAPKSPDTQYF.

V gene TRBV19 combines with J gene TRBJ2-2; the match to TRBD1 covers 9 bases. Germline loops: CDR1 LNHDA, CDR2 SQIVND (reference sequence). The CDR3 totals 17 residues. V shed 11 bases and J 1 base; nucleotides not matched to a gene: 14. The CDR3, as DNA: TGTGCCTGTACCCTGCGGACAGGGGCGGTGAACACCGGGGAGCTGTTTTTT. Amino acids: CACTLRTGAVNTGELFF.

The rearrangement joins TRBV7-9 to TRBJ1-1; D is unresolved. Trimming stripped 1 base from V and 2 bases from J, with 5 bases between. Germline lookup yields CDR1 SEHNR and CDR2 FQNEAQ (reference sequence). CDR3 length: 13 amino acids. CDR3 sequence: CASSLGINTEAFF. In DNA form, the CDR3 reads TGTGCCAGCAGCTTAGGGATAAACACTGAAGCTTTCTTT.

The chain carries TRBV2 and TRBJ2-7, with D perhaps matching TRBD2 (7 bases). Germline-derived CDR1 and CDR2 are SNHLY and FYNNEI. This CDR3 region has 14 residues. The CDR3 region has the DNA TGTGGCTCCAGGGAGGGGGAGGGACCTTACGAGCAGTACTTC. Residues: CGSREGEGPYEQYF.

This clone showed up many times. The chain joins TRBV6-1 to TRBJ2-7, with 7 bases matching TRBD2. Germline CDR1 reads MNHNS; CDR2 reads SASEGT. V dropped 0 bases and J dropped 7; count of bases not matched to a gene: 12. The CDR3 is 16 residues long. The CDR3 here is CASSEAWSGALIEQYF. The DNA for the CDR3 is TGTGCCAGCAGTGAAGCGTGGAGCGGGGCTTTGATAGAGCAGTACTTC.

The chain employs TRBV19 and TRBJ1-1; 10 bases line up with TRBD1. The CDR3 is 16 residues long. The V segment lost 4 bases and the J segment 4 bases; nucleotides outside the gene matches: 9. Looked up from germline, CDR1 is LNHDA and CDR2 is SQIVND (reference sequence). CDR3 region: CASSTRQGADITEAFF. CDR3 nucleotide sequence: TGTGCCAGTAGTACCCGACAGGGGGCGGATATCACTGAAGCTTTCTTT.

This clone is medium-sized (0.01 to 0.1%) within its sample. The chain joins TRBV7-3 to TRBJ1-3; weak D call: TRBD1 (5 bases). From germline, CDR1 is SGHTA and CDR2 FQGTGA. Trimming pared 8 bases from V and 0 bases from J, leaving 11 bases between. The length of the CDR3 is 14 residues. CDR3: CASSSQGSGNTIYF. CDR3 in DNA: TGTGCCAGCTCTTCCCAGGGCTCTGGAAACACCATATATTTT.

The chain links TRBV10-2 to TRBJ1-1; no clear D gene. The CDR3 covers 14 residues. Germline CDR1 and CDR2: WSHSY and SAAADI. Trimming pared 7 bases from V and 0 bases from J, leaving 12 bases between. The CDR3: CASTLRIMNTEAFF. CDR3 nucleotides: TGCGCCAGCACCTTAAGAATCATGAACACTGAAGCTTTCTTT.

The V and J genes are TRBV7-8 and TRBJ2-7; D call uncertain. The CDR3 runs to 14 residues. Germline CDR1 SGHVS, CDR2 FQNEAQ. Trimming pared 1 base from V and 3 bases from J, leaving 10 bases between. CDR3 nucleotide sequence: TGTGCCAGCAGCTTAGAAGAGACCCGCTACGAGCAGTACTTC. Protein sequence: CASSLEETRYEQYF. The full variable domain, with the rest looked up from reference TRBV7-8 and TRBJ2-7, is GAGVSQSPRYKVAKRGQDVALRCDPISGHVSLFWYQQALGQGPEFLTYFQNEAQLDKSGLPSDRFFAERPEGSVSTLKIQRTQQEDSAVYLCASSLEETRYEQYFGPGTRLTVT.

The gene calls are TRBV5-6 and TRBJ2-4; D gene unclear. The V gene lost 1 base and the J gene lost 4 bases, with 12 bases spanning the gap. The CDR3 extends over 15 amino acids. In germline, CDR1 is SGHDT, CDR2 YYEEEE. In nucleotides, the CDR3 is TGTGCCAGCAGCTTGAGTCTCGCGGATAAAAACATTCAGTACTTC. It specifies CASSLSLADKNIQYF.

The V call is TRBV10-3, the J call TRBJ2-1; 16 bases match TRBD2. Germline values: CDR1 ENHRY, CDR2 SYGVKD. The trim removed 6 bases at V and 10 bases at J, leaving 3 bases unmatched. The CDR3 length is 14 residues. Here the CDR3 reads CAIRGGLAGGEQFF. The CDR3 DNA sequence: TGTGCCATCAGGGGGGGACTAGCGGGAGGGGAGCAGTTCTTC.

This chain connects TRBV7-3 to TRBJ1-6, with D perhaps matching TRBD1 (5 bases). Trimming left V 5 bases short and J 10 bases short, with 9 bases between. The CDR3 consists of 12 residues. Germline lookup yields CDR1 SGHTA and CDR2 FQGTGA. CDR3 region: CASSSGGSPLHF. In DNA, the CDR3 is TGTGCCAGCAGCAGCGGGGGATCACCCCTCCACTTT.

In this sample, this clone turned up once. The gene calls are TRBV14 and TRBJ2-6, with D perhaps matching TRBD2 (5 bases). Germline lookup yields CDR1 SGHDN and CDR2 FVKESK. The CDR3 extends over 17 amino acids. V gave up 0 bases and J gave up 4 bases, with 13 bases separating them. Here the CDR3 reads CASSQDRTVFGANVLTF. As DNA, the CDR3 is TGTGCCAGCAGCCAAGATCGGACTGTGTTCGGGGCCAACGTCCTGACTTTC.

The chain is built from TRBV5-6 and TRBJ2-2; no definite D call. The CDR3 consists of 12 residues. The V gene's germline CDR1 is SGHDT and CDR2 YYEEEE. V lost 0 bases, J lost 7 bases, and 4 bases lay in between. The CDR3 sequence is CASSLVVGELFF. The CDR3 DNA is TGTGCCAGCAGCTTGGTAGTCGGGGAGCTGTTTTTT.

The chain employs TRBV7-6 and TRBJ2-1; TRBD2 aligns across 9 bases. This CDR3 spans 16 amino acids. Trimming took 3 bases from V and 4 from J; bases not matched to a gene: 7. The V gene's germline CDR1 is SGHVS and CDR2 FNYEAQ. The CDR3: CASSFFSGGTYNEQFF. The DNA for the CDR3 is TGTGCCAGCAGCTTTTTCAGCGGGGGGACTTACAATGAGCAGTTCTTC.

The CDR3 reads CASRKGGLYTGELFF. DNA for the CDR3: TGCGCCAGCAGGAAGGGGGGGTTATACACCGGGGAGCTGTTTTTT. The genes are TRBV4-1 and TRBJ2-2, with D tentatively TRBD2 (7 bases). This CDR3 is 15 amino acids long. Germline CDR1 and CDR2: MGHRA and YSYEKL. V lost 6 bases to trimming and J lost 3 bases, with 14 bases between them.

This clone was observed a single time. This rearrangement joins TRBV7-9 to TRBJ2-3; D remains ambiguous. Looked up from germline, CDR1 is SEHNR and CDR2 is FQNEAQ (reference sequence). The CDR3 runs 14 residues. V was trimmed by 5 bases and J by 0 bases, leaving 9 bases between them. In DNA, the CDR3 is TGTGCCAGCAGCGCCGGCCAGAGCACAGATACGCAGTATTTT. It specifies CASSAGQSTDTQYF.

This chain joins TRBV27 and TRBJ1-6; D possibly corresponds to TRBD1 (6 bases). Trimming removed 1 base at V and 8 bases at J, with 21 bases between. The CDR3 has 18 amino acids. The germline CDR1 and CDR2 sequences are MNHEY and SMNVEV (reference sequence). CDR3 DNA: TGTGCCAGCAGTTTATTCCAGGGGACCCCTTCAATTGATTCACCCCTCCACTTT. Amino acid sequence: CASSLFQGTPSIDSPLHF.

This chain uses TRBV2 with TRBJ2-7; 12 positions match TRBD2. This CDR3 contains 14 residues. The junction had 7 bases not matched to a gene; V was cut back by 6 bases and J by 7 bases. Germline values: CDR1 SNHLY, CDR2 FYNNEI. The CDR3 DNA is TGTGCCAGCAGCCTAGCGGGAGGGCCTGGAGAGCAGTACTTC. The encoded protein is CASSLAGGPGEQYF.

Concerning this clone: The sample contains more than one DNA sequence encoding this CDR3. This sequence joins TRBV11-2 and TRBJ2-7; no reliable D call. Trimming shortened V by 4 bases and J by 0 bases, and 13 bases separated the two germline ends. This CDR3 is 15 amino acids long. Germline loops: CDR1 SGHAT, CDR2 FQNNGV. CDR3: CASSSVMGNSYEQYF. CDR3 bases: TGTGCCAGCAGCTCCGTGATGGGGAACTCCTACGAGCAGTACTTC.

This clone was seen just once. This chain connects TRBV4-2 to TRBJ2-7; TRBD2 aligns across 8 bases. V was clipped by 1 base and J by 2 bases; unmatched bases: 4. Germline CDR1 reads LGHNA; CDR2 reads YNFKEQ. The CDR3 runs 15 residues. CDR3 protein: CASSQVLADAYEQYF. The CDR3 nucleotides are TGTGCCAGCAGCCAAGTACTAGCGGACGCCTACGAGCAGTACTTC.